One and the same sample provided the 5 T cell receptor beta chains below, sequenced in a study of cytomegalovirus exposure and HLA in healthy donors. This PCR relied on a set of 60 Vbeta primers and 13 Jbeta primers. Sequencing used immunoSEQ multiplex PCR; TCRdb keeps in-frame clones, though not all of them. The sample holds 150,000 to 180,000 clones, around 80% seen once. Input material: PBMCs. The source is a woman in her thirties or forties in good health and CMV-seropositive.

The chain has TRBV27 and TRBJ1-1; 8 nucleotides match TRBD1. Germline assignment: CDR1 MNHEY and CDR2 SMNVEV (reference sequence). This CDR3 has 14 residues. The trim removed 2 bases at V and 3 bases at J, leaving 2 bases unmatched. The CDR3 nucleotides are TGTGCCAGCAGTTTAAACAGGGGGTACACTGAAGCTTTCTTT. It codes for CASSLNRGYTEAFF.

As regards this clone: The sample holds other DNA sequences that translate to the same CDR3. The chain has TRBV7-9 and TRBJ2-2; TRBD2 matches 10 bases. The length of the CDR3 is 16 residues. The V and J ends lost 1 base and 6 bases, in that order; junction bases with no gene match: 5. The germline CDR1 and CDR2 sequences are SEHNR and FQNEAQ (reference sequence). The CDR3 loop reads CASSLVGLAGAGELFF. CDR3 bases: TGTGCCAGCAGCTTAGTGGGTCTAGCGGGGGCCGGGGAGCTGTTTTTT.

Notes on this clone: Germline is not matched at one junction end, which may reflect a read error. The V and J genes are TRBV6-6 and TRBJ2-2; tentative D call: TRBD1 (6 bases). CDR1 and CDR2 from the germline V gene are MNHNY and SVGAGI (reference sequence). CDR3 length: 11 amino acids. The CDR3 DNA follows: TGTGCCAGCAGTTCCGTAGGGGGGCTGTTTTTT. Residues: CASSSVGGLFF.

The V call is TRBV29-1, the J call TRBJ2-7; TRBD1 matches at 9 bases. Germline loops: CDR1 SQVTM, CDR2 ANQGSEA. This CDR3 is 14 amino acids long. With 1 base clipped from V and 9 bases from J, the junction kept 10 bases outside the gene matches. CDR3 nucleotide sequence: TGCAGCGTTGAAGGGGACAGGGAGAAGAGGGTGCAGTACTTC. It encodes CSVEGDREKRVQYF.

This chain joins TRBV7-6 and TRBJ1-2; TRBD1 matches at 8 bases. Germline trimming cut 2 bases from V and 3 bases from J; bases unmatched to any gene: 5. Germline CDR1 is SGHVS and CDR2 is FNYEAQ. This CDR3 is 15 amino acids long. Here the CDR3 reads CASSLITGGHYGYTF. DNA for the CDR3: TGTGCCAGCAGCTTAATAACAGGGGGGCACTATGGCTACACCTTC. Together with reference TRBV7-6 and TRBJ1-2, the CDR3 gives the full variable domain: GAGVSQSPRYKVTKRGQDVALRCDPISGHVSLYWYRQALGQGPEFLTYFNYEAQQDKSGLPNDRFSAERPEGSISTLTIQRTEQRDSAMYRCASSLITGGHYGYTFGSGTRLTVV.